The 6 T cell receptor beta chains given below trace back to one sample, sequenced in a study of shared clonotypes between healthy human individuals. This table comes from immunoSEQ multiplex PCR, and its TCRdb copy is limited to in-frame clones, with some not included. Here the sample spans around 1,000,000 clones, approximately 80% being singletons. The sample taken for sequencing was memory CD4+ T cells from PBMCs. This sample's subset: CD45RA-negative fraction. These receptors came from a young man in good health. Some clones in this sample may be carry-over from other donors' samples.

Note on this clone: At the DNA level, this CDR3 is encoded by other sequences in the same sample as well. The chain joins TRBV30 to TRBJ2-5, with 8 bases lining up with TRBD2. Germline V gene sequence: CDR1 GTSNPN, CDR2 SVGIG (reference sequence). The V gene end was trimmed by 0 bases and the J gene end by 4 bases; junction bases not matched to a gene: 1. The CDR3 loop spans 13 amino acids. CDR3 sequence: CAWSVLAGETQYF. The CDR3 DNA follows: TGTGCCTGGAGTGTTCTAGCGGGAGAGACCCAGTACTTC. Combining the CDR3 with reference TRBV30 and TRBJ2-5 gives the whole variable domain SQTIHQWPATLVQPVGSPLSLECTVEGTSNPNLYWYRQAAGRGLQLLFYSVGIGQISSEVPQNLSASRPQDRQFILSSKKLLLSDSGFYLCAWSVLAGETQYFGPGTRLLVL.

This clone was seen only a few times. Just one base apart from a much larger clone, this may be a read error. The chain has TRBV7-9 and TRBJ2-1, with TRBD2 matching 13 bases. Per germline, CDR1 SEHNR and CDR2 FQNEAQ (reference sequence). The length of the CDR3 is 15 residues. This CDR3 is CAGSTRTSGSDEQFF. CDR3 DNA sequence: TGTGCCGGCAGTACGCGGACTAGCGGGAGCGATGAGCAGTTCTTC. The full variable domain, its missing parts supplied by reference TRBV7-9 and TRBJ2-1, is DTGVSQNPRHKITKRGQNVTFRCDPISEHNRLYWYRQTLGQGPEFLTYFQNEAQLEKSRLLSDRFSAERPKGSFSTLEIQRTEQGDSAMYLCAGSTRTSGSDEQFFGPGTRLTVL.

CDR3 sequence reads: CASSHLIDEQFF. The CDR3, as DNA: TGCGCCAGCAGCCACCTGATCGATGAGCAGTTCTTC. The chain uses TRBV4-1 and TRBJ2-1, with D hard to call. V shed 3 bases and J shed 8 bases, with 8 bases lying between them. The CDR3 spans 12 residues. Germline lookup yields CDR1 MGHRA and CDR2 YSYEKL.

CDR3 DNA sequence: TGTGCCAGCACCCCAACGGGCGGTGCGGGGACCGGGGAGCTGTTTTTT. This encodes CASTPTGGAGTGELFF. The chain links TRBV28 to TRBJ2-2; tentative D call: TRBD2 (6 bases). Germline-derived CDR1 and CDR2 are MDHEN and SYDVKM. The CDR3 extends over 16 amino acids. Between the trimmed V and J ends, which lost 7 bases and 5 bases, there was a span of 20 bases.

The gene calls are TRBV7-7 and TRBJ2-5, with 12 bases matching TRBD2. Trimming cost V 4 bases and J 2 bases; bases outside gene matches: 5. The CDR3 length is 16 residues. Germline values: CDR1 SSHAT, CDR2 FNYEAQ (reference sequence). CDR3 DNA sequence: TGTGCCAGCAGCTCCGGACTAGCGGGACCACAAGAGACCCAGTACTTC. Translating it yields CASSSGLAGPQETQYF.

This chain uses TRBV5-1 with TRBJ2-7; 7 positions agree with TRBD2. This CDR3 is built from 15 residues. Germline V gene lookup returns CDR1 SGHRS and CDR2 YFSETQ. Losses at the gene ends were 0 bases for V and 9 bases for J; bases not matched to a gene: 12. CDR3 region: CASSLGRGLREGQYF. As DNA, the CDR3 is TGCGCCAGCAGCTTGGGGCGCGGGCTAAGGGAGGGGCAGTACTTC.